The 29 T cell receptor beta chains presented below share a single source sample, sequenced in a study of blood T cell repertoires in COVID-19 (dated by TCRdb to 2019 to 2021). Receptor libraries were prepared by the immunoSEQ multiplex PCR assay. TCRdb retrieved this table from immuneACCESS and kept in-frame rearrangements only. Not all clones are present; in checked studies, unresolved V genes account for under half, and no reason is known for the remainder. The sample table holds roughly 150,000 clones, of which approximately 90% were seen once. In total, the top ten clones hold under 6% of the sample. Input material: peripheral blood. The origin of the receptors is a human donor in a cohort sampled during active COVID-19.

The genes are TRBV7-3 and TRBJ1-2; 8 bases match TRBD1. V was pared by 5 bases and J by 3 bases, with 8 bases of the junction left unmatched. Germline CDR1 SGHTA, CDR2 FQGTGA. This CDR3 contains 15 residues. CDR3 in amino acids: CASSLESTGDYGYTF. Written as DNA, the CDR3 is TGTGCCAGCAGCCTAGAGTCGACAGGGGACTATGGCTACACCTTC.

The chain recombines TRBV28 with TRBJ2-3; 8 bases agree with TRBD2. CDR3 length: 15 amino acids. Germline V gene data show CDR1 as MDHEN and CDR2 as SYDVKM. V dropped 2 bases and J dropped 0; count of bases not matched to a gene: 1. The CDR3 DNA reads TGTGCCAGCAGTTTAGCTAGCGGGAGCACAGATACGCAGTATTTT. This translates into CASSLASGSTDTQYF. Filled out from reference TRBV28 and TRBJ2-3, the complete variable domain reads DVKVTQSSRYLVKRTGEKVFLECVQDMDHENMFWYRQDPGLGLRLIYFSYDVKMKEKGDIPEGYSVSREKKERFSLILESASTNQTSMYLCASSLASGSTDTQYFGPGTRLTVL.

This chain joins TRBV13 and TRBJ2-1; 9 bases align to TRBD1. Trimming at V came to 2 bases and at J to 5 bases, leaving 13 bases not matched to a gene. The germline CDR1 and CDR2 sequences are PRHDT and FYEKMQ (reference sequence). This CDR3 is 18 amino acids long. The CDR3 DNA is TGTGCCAGCAGCTTATCTGCTTGGACAGGGGAGGGAAACAATGAGCAGTTCTTC. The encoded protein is CASSLSAWTGEGNNEQFF.

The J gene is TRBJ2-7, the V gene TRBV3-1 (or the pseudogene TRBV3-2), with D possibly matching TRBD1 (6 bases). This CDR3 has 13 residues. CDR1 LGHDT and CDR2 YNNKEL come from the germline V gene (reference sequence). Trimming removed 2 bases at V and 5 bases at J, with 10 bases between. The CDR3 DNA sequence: TGTGCCAGCAGCCAACAGGGGTGGAACGAGCAGTACTTC. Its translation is CASSQQGWNEQYF.

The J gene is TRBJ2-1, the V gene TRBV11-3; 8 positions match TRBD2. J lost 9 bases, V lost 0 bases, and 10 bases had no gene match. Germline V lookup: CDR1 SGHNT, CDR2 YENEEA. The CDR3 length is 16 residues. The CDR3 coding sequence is TGTGCCAGCAGCTTAGATATCGGGGGGGGCCACGGTGAGCAGTTCTTC. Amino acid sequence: CASSLDIGGGHGEQFF.

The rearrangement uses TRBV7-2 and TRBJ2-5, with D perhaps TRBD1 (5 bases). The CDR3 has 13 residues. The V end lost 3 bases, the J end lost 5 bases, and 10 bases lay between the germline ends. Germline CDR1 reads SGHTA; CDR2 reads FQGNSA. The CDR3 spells CASSLSGRETQYF. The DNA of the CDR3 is TGTGCCAGCAGCTTGTCAGGGCGGGAGACCCAGTACTTC.

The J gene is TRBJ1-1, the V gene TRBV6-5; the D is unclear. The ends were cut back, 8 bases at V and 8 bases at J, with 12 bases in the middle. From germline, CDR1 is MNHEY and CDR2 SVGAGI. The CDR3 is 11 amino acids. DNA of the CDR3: TGTGCCAGCGTGACTTCCTTCGAAGCTTTCTTT. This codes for CASVTSFEAFF.

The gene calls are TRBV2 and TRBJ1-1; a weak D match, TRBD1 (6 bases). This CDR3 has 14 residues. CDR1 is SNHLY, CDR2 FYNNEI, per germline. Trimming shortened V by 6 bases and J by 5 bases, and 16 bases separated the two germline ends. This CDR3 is CASRQSRGGTEAFF. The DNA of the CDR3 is TGTGCCAGCAGGCAATCCAGGGGTGGTACTGAAGCTTTCTTT.

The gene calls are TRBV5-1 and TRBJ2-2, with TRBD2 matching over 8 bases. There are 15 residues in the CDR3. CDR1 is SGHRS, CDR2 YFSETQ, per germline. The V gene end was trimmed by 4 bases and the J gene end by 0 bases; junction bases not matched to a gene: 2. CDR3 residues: CASSPRGANTGELFF. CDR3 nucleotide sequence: TGCGCCAGCAGCCCGCGGGGGGCGAACACCGGGGAGCTGTTTTTT. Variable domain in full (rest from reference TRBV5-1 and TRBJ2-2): KAGVTQTPRYLIKTRGQQVTLSCSPISGHRSVSWYQQTPGQGLQFLFEYFSETQRNKGNFPGRFSGRQFSNSRSEMNVSTLELGDSALYLCASSPRGANTGELFFGEGSRLTVL.

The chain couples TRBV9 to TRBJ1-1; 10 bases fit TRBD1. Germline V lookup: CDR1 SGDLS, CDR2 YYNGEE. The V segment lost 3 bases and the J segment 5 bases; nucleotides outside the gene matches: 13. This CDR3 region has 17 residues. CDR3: CASSATTGGAGATEAFF. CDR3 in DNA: TGTGCCAGCAGCGCCACGACAGGGGGCGCGGGGGCAACTGAAGCTTTCTTT.

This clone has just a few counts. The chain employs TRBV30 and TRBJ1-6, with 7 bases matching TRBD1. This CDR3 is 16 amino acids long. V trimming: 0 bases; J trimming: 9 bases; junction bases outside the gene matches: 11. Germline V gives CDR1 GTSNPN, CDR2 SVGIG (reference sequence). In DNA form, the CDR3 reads TGTGCCTGGAGTGTACGTCGGGCAGGGGGTTCTTCACCCCTCCACTTT. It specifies CAWSVRRAGGSSPLHF.

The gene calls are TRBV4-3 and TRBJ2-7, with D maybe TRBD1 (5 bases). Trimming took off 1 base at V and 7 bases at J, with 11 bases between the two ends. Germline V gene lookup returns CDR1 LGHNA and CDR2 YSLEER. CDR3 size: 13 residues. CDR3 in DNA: TGCGCCAGCAGCCAAGGCCCAGGGTTAGAGCAGTACTTC. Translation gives CASSQGPGLEQYF.

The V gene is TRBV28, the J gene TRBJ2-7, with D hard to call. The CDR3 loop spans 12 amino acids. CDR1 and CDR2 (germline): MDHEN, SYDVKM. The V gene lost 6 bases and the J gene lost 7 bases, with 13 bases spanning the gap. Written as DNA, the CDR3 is TGTGCCAGCAGCACTCCCTGGTTGGAGCAGTACTTC. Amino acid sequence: CASSTPWLEQYF. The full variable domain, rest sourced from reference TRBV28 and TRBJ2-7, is DVKVTQSSRYLVKRTGEKVFLECVQDMDHENMFWYRQDPGLGLRLIYFSYDVKMKEKGDIPEGYSVSREKKERFSLILESASTNQTSMYLCASSTPWLEQYFGPGTRLTVT.

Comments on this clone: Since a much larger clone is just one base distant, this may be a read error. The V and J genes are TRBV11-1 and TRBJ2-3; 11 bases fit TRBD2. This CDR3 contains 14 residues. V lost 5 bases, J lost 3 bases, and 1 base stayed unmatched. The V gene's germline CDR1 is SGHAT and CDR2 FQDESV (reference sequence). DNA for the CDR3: TGTGCCAGCAGCCCTAGCGGGAGGACAGATACGCAGTATTTT. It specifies CASSPSGRTDTQYF.

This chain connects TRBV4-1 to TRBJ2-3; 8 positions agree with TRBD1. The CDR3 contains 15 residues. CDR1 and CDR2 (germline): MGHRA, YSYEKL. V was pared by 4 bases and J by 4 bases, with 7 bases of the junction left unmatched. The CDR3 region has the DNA TGCGCCAGCAGCCCCGAGACAGGGGTTTCAGATACGCAGTATTTT. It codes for CASSPETGVSDTQYF.

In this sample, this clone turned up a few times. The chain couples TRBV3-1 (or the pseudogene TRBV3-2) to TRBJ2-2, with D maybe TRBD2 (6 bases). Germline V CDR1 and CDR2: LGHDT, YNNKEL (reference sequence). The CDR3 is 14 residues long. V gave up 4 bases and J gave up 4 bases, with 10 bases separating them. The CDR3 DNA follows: TGTGCCAGCAGCCCGGGAGTTCTCACCGGGGAGCTGTTTTTT. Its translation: CASSPGVLTGELFF.

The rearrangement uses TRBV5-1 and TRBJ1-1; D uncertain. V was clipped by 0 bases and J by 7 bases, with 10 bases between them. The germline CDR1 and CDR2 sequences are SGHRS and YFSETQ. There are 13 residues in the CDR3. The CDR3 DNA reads TGCGCCAGCAGCTTGGTCGAAGAGGGTGAAGCTTTCTTT. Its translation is CASSLVEEGEAFF.

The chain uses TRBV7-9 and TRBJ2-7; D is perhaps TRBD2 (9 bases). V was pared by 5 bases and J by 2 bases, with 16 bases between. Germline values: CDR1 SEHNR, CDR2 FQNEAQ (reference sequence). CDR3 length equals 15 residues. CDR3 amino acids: CASSPGGGRAYEQYF. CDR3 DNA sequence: TGTGCCAGCAGCCCAGGGGGCGGGAGGGCCTACGAGCAGTACTTC.

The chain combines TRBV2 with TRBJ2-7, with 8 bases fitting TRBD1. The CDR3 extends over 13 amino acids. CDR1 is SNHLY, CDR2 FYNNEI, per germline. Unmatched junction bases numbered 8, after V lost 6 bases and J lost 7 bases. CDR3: CASRSDRVGEQYF. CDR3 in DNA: TGTGCCAGCAGATCGGACAGGGTGGGGGAGCAGTACTTC. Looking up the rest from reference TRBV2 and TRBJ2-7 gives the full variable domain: EPEVTQTPSHQVTQMGQEVILRCVPISNHLYFYWYRQILGQKVEFLVSFYNNEISEKSEIFDDQFSVERPDGSNFTLKIRSTKLEDSAMYFCASRSDRVGEQYFGPGTRLTVT.

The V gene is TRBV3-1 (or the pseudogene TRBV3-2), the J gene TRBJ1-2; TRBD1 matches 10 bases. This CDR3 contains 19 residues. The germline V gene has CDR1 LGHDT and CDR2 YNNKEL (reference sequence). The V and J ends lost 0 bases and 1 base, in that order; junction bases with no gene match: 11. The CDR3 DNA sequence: TGTGCCAGCAGCCAAGATCTCCGGGACAGGGGACACAATAACTATGGCTACACCTTC. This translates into CASSQDLRDRGHNNYGYTF.

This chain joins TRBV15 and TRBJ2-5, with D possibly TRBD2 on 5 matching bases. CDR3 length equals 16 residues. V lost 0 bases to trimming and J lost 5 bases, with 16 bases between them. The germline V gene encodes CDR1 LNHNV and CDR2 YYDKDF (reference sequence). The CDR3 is CATSRDHLLAEETQYF. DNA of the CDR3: TGTGCCACCAGCAGAGATCATCTCCTAGCAGAGGAGACCCAGTACTTC. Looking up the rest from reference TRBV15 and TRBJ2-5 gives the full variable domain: DAMVIQNPRYQVTQFGKPVTLSCSQTLNHNVMYWYQQKSSQAPKLLFHYYDKDFNNEADTPDNFQSRRPNTSFCFLDIRSPGLGDTAMYLCATSRDHLLAEETQYFGPGTRLLVL.

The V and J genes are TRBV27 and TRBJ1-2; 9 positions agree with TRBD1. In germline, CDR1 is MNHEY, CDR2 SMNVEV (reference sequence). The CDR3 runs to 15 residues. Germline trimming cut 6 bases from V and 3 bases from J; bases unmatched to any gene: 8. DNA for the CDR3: TGTGCCAGCAGCCCCGGGACAGGGTACCACTATGGCTACACCTTC. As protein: CASSPGTGYHYGYTF.

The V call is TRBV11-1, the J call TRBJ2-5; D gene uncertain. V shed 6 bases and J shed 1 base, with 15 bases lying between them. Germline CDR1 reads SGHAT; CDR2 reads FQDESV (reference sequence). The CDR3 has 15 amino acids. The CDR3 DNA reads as TGTGCCAGCAGGGCTGGTACCGGAGCCCAAGAGACCCAGTACTTC. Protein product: CASRAGTGAQETQYF.

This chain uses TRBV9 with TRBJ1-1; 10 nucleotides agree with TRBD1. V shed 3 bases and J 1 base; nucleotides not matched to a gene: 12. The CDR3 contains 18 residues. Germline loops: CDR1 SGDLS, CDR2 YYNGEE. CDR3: CASSGSPGQGLKNTEAFF. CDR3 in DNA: TGTGCCAGCAGCGGATCTCCGGGACAGGGGTTGAAGAACACTGAAGCTTTCTTT.

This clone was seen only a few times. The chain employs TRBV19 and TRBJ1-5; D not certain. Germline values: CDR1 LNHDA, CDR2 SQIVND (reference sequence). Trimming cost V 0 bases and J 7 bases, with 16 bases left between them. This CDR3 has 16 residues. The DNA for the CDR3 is TGTGCCAGTAGTATAGATCAAGGAGGAGGAAGACAGCCCCAGCATTTT. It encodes CASSIDQGGGRQPQHF.

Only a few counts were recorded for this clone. CDR3 bases: TGTGCCAGTAGTATACAAGGGGGAGAGCAGCCCCAGCATTTT. Protein: CASSIQGGEQPQHF. The chain recombines TRBV19 with TRBJ1-5; tentatively, D is TRBD1 (6 bases). Deletions cut 2 bases from V and 7 bases from J, with 12 bases between. The germline V gene encodes CDR1 LNHDA and CDR2 SQIVND (reference sequence). The CDR3 is made up of 14 amino acids.

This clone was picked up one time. CDR3 sequence: CASSLQVMNTEAFF. CDR3 nucleotide sequence: TGTGCCAGCAGCTTACAAGTTATGAACACTGAAGCTTTCTTT. The chain employs TRBV6-5 and TRBJ1-1; D unclear. This CDR3 contains 14 residues. V lost 6 bases, J lost 0 bases, and 11 bases lay in between. Germline V gives CDR1 MNHEY, CDR2 SVGAGI.

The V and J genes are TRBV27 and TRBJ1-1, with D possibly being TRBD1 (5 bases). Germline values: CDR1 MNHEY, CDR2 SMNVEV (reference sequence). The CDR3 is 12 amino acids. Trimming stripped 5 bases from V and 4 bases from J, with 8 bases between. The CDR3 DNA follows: TGTGCCAGCAGTCAGGGAGGCACTGAAGCTTTCTTT. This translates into CASSQGGTEAFF.

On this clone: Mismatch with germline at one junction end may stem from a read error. Written as DNA, the CDR3 is TGTGCCAGCAGTGAAACGAGGATAGGAGGGGTAGGCGACGCCTTC. Amino acid sequence: CASSETRIGGVGDAF. The chain has TRBV6-1 and TRBJ1-2; weak D call: TRBD1 (5 bases). Germline CDR1 reads MNHNS; CDR2 reads SASEGT. This CDR3 contains 15 residues.